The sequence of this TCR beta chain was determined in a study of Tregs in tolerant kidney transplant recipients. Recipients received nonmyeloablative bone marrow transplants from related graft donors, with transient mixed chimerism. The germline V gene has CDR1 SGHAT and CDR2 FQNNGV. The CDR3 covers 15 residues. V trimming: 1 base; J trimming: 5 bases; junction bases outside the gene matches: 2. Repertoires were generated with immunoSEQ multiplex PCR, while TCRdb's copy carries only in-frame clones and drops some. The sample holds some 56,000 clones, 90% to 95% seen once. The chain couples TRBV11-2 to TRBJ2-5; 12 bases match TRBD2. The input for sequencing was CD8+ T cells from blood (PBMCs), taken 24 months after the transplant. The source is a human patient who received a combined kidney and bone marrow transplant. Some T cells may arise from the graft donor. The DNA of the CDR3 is TGTGCCAGCAGCTTAGTACTAGCGGGGGGCGAGACCCAGTACTTC. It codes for CASSLVLAGGETQYF.